A single sample is the source of the 32 T cell receptor beta chains below, sequenced in a study of lung T cells in sarcoidosis with Löfgren's syndrome. TCRdb analysed the reads with MiXCR anew, one entry per CDR3 protein. In the table there are 58,000 or so distinct CDR3 sequences, roughly 20% of which are singletons. The sequencing input was CD4+ T cells from PBMCs. Receptors originate from a human donor with sarcoidosis (Löfgren's syndrome or another form), or a control subject (not recorded which).

This chain uses TRBV6-4 with TRBJ1-5; TRBD1 might be the D (5 bases). Germline assignment: CDR1 MRHNA and CDR2 SNTAGT. V lost 6 bases to trimming and J lost 4 bases, with 10 bases between them. The CDR3 is made up of 13 amino acids. CDR3 sequence: CASSDSLNQPQHF. CDR3 nucleotide sequence: TGTGCCAGCAGCGACAGTTTGAATCAGCCCCAGCATTTT.

This clonotype was detected many times. The gene calls are TRBV28 and TRBJ1-4; perhaps TRBD1 as D (5 bases). The CDR3 runs to 14 residues. V lost 6 bases to trimming and J lost 6 bases, with 14 bases between them. The germline V gene has CDR1 MDHEN and CDR2 SYDVKM. The CDR3 nucleotides are TGTGCCAGCAGCACAGGTCGGGGAGATGAAAAACTGTTTTTT. Translated, it gives CASSTGRGDEKLFF.

This clonotype was detected ten times or more. The V gene is TRBV20-1, the J gene TRBJ2-3; D is unclear. CDR3 length: 11 amino acids. V was cut by 6 bases and J by 4 bases, with 8 bases left in between. Germline V lookup: CDR1 DFQATT, CDR2 SNEGSKA (reference sequence). CDR3 residues: CSARWPDTQYF. DNA for the CDR3: TGCAGTGCCCGGTGGCCAGATACGCAGTATTTT.

This clonotype was picked up many times. The gene calls are TRBV6-4 and TRBJ1-4; weak D call: TRBD1 (6 bases). Germline V gene sequence: CDR1 MRHNA, CDR2 SNTAGT. The CDR3 is 15 amino acids. V lost 0 bases, J lost 5 bases, and 10 bases lay in between. The CDR3 region is CASSDSSRGNEKLFF. CDR3 coding DNA: TGTGCCAGCAGTGACTCGTCCAGGGGCAATGAAAAACTGTTTTTT.

The rearrangement joins TRBV5-4 to TRBJ2-3; TRBD1 aligns across 9 bases. Germline trimming cut 4 bases from V and 4 bases from J; bases unmatched to any gene: 7. CDR3 size: 15 residues. Germline V gives CDR1 SGHNT, CDR2 YYREEE (reference sequence). The CDR3 DNA reads as TGTGCCAGCAGCCCCGCCGGGACAGGGTCAGATACGCAGTATTTT. Protein sequence: CASSPAGTGSDTQYF.

This chain uses TRBV28 with TRBJ2-1; D is ambiguous. V lost 6 bases and J lost 0, with 24 bases in between. This CDR3 contains 19 residues. Germline V gives CDR1 MDHEN, CDR2 SYDVKM. The CDR3 DNA reads as TGTGCCAGCAGCCACAGAGACGGCTCCTGGAAAAGCTCCTACAATGAGCAGTTCTTC. Translation gives CASSHRDGSWKSSYNEQFF.

This clonotype was detected ten times or more. This rearrangement joins TRBV27 to TRBJ1-6; 9 bases are shared with TRBD1. CDR3 length equals 15 residues. Germline V gene data show CDR1 as MNHEY and CDR2 as SMNVEV (reference sequence). Losses at the gene ends were 4 bases for V and 11 bases for J; bases not matched to a gene: 9. Here the CDR3 DNA reads TGTGCCAGCAGTTATTCCGGGACAGGGTGGCCACCCCTCCACTTT. Translated, it gives CASSYSGTGWPPLHF.

The chain carries TRBV6-4 and TRBJ1-1; D gene ambiguous. This CDR3 is 17 amino acids long. Germline V lookup: CDR1 MRHNA, CDR2 SNTAGT. V was clipped by 0 bases and J by 2 bases, with 16 bases between them. The CDR3 is CASSDSIGLGLNTEAFF. Here the CDR3 DNA reads TGTGCCAGCAGTGACTCTATCGGGTTGGGCCTTAACACTGAAGCTTTCTTT.

This clonotype occurred many times. The chain combines TRBV20-1 with TRBJ2-1, with 7 bases aligning to TRBD1. Trimming cost V 6 bases and J 2 bases; bases outside gene matches: 13. This CDR3 has 16 amino acids. In germline, CDR1 is DFQATT, CDR2 SNEGSKA (reference sequence). This chain's CDR3 is CSALFSGTDTYNEQFF. The CDR3 DNA reads TGCAGTGCCCTTTTTTCCGGGACAGATACCTACAATGAGCAGTTCTTC.

The genes are TRBV19 and TRBJ1-5; 8 bases map to TRBD1. Germline values: CDR1 LNHDA, CDR2 SQIVND (reference sequence). J gave up 9 bases and V 5 bases, and 15 bases lay outside the gene matches. The length of the CDR3 is 16 residues. CDR3 sequence reads: CASSVTHQGAILPQHF. CDR3 nucleotides: TGTGCCAGTAGTGTCACCCATCAGGGGGCAATTCTGCCCCAGCATTTT.

The J gene is TRBJ1-5, the V gene TRBV19, with TRBD1 as a possible D gene (5 bases). This CDR3 comprises 15 residues. The germline V gene encodes CDR1 LNHDA and CDR2 SQIVND (reference sequence). The germline V and J ends were trimmed by 5 bases and 4 bases, with 15 bases remaining between them. The CDR3 DNA follows: TGTGCCAGTAGTGTACAAGAGGGACCTAATCAGCCCCAGCATTTT. Protein product: CASSVQEGPNQPQHF.

As for this clonotype: At one end, the junction sequence differs from germline, possibly due to a read error. The genes are TRBV19 and TRBJ1-1; 8 positions match TRBD1. There are 15 residues in the CDR3. In germline, CDR1 is LNHDA, CDR2 SQIVND (reference sequence). Here the CDR3 DNA reads TGTGCCAGTAGTCTCCCAGGGGGCCCGAACGCTGAAGCTTTCTTT. Its protein is CASSLPGGPNAEAFF.

The chain joins TRBV9 to TRBJ1-6; D is undetermined. There are 15 residues in the CDR3. Trimming cost V 4 bases and J 1 base, with 9 bases left between them. CDR1 is SGDLS and CDR2 is YYNGEE in the germline V gene. The CDR3 DNA follows: TGTGCCAGCAGCTCCCCTGGGTCCTATAATTCACCCCTCCACTTT. It encodes CASSSPGSYNSPLHF.

This clonotype has a count of ten or more. The chain has TRBV28 and TRBJ2-7; 9 bases match TRBD1. The CDR3 is made up of 17 amino acids. Germline CDR1 is MDHEN and CDR2 is SYDVKM. Losses at the gene ends were 1 base for V and 0 bases for J; bases not matched to a gene: 7. In DNA, the CDR3 is TGTGCCAGCAGTTTATCGACACCGGGACAGGGCTCCTACGAGCAGTACTTC. Translated: CASSLSTPGQGSYEQYF.

This clonotype was observed at least ten times. The chain combines TRBV27 with TRBJ2-1; TRBD1 matches at 7 bases. Trimming cost V 6 bases and J 7 bases; bases outside gene matches: 12. Germline values: CDR1 MNHEY, CDR2 SMNVEV (reference sequence). The CDR3 contains 15 residues. The DNA of the CDR3 is TGTGCCAGCAGGGACGACAGGGTAAATATAAATGAGCAGTTCTTC. It codes for CASRDDRVNINEQFF.

This clonotype was detected ten times or more. The chain joins TRBV12-3 or TRBV12-4 to TRBJ1-3, with D unresolved. CDR3 length equals 14 residues. The V end was cut by 6 bases, the J end by 0 bases, with 9 bases between. The CDR3 sequence is CASRNGDSGNTIYF. CDR3 sequence (DNA): TGTGCCAGCAGAAACGGCGACTCTGGAAACACCATATATTTT.

The chain combines TRBV12-3 or TRBV12-4 with TRBJ1-1, with 7 positions matching TRBD1. V gave up 5 bases and J gave up 3 bases; unmatched junction bases: 18. CDR3 length: 18 residues. The CDR3 sequence is CASSLLTGTANSYTEAFF. The CDR3, as DNA: TGTGCCAGCAGTCTTCTCACCGGGACAGCCAACTCTTACACTGAAGCTTTCTTT.

Ten or more counts support this clonotype. The rearrangement links TRBV27 to TRBJ1-2; TRBD1 aligns across 7 bases. CDR1 MNHEY and CDR2 SMNVEV come from the germline V gene (reference sequence). V trimming: 3 bases; J trimming: 0 bases; junction bases outside the gene matches: 4. The CDR3 has 15 residues. The CDR3 region is CASSFYGTANYGYTF. The CDR3 coding sequence is TGTGCCAGCAGTTTCTATGGGACAGCTAACTATGGCTACACCTTC.

In this sample, this clonotype turned up many times. This chain links TRBV28 with TRBJ2-1, with 8 bases fitting TRBD2. The CDR3 totals 16 residues. Germline V gives CDR1 MDHEN, CDR2 SYDVKM. Unmatched junction bases numbered 14, after V lost 5 bases and J lost 8 bases. The CDR3 sequence: CASSVTGTRGRHEQFF. CDR3 sequence (DNA): TGTGCCAGCAGTGTCACCGGGACTAGAGGACGCCATGAGCAGTTCTTC.

This clonotype was seen many times. The chain links TRBV20-1 to TRBJ1-2, with D possibly matching TRBD1 (6 bases). This CDR3 spans 13 amino acids. V was pared by 3 bases and J by 4 bases, with 12 bases between. Germline V CDR1 and CDR2: DFQATT, SNEGSKA (reference sequence). This chain's CDR3 is CSASRQVTYGYTF. The CDR3 DNA is TGCAGTGCTAGCCGACAGGTCACCTATGGCTACACCTTC.

This chain joins TRBV5-5 and TRBJ2-3, with D possibly being TRBD1 or TRBD2 (6 bases each). CDR3 length: 15 amino acids. CDR1 and CDR2 from the germline V gene are SGHKS and YYEKEE (reference sequence). Trimming removed 0 bases from V and 1 base from J, with 9 bases in between. The CDR3 sequence: CASSLVGGRTDTQYF. In DNA, the CDR3 is TGTGCCAGCAGCTTGGTAGGGGGGCGCACAGATACGCAGTATTTT.

This clonotype came up a few times. The chain combines TRBV18 with TRBJ2-3; no clear D gene. Germline lookup yields CDR1 KGHSH and CDR2 LQKENI. CDR3 length: 16 amino acids. V was clipped by 1 base and J by 0 bases, with 11 bases between them. The DNA for the CDR3 is TGTGCCAGCTCACCACATCCTCCCCGGAGCACAGATACGCAGTATTTT. Its translation is CASSPHPPRSTDTQYF. The full variable domain, in which reference TRBV18 and TRBJ2-3 provide the parts outside the CDR3, is NAGVMQNPRHLVRRRGQEARLRCSPMKGHSHVYWYRQLPEEGLKFMVYLQKENIIDESGMPKERFSAEFPKEGPSILRIQQVVRGDSAAYFCASSPHPPRSTDTQYFGPGTRLTVL.

This clonotype showed up just a few times. V and J are TRBV5-6 and TRBJ2-3; 7 bases agree with TRBD2. V shed 2 bases, J shed 3 bases, and the junction held 9 bases outside the gene matches. The CDR3 runs 16 residues. Germline V CDR1 and CDR2: SGHDT, YYEEEE. The CDR3 nucleotides read TGTGCCAGCAGCTTCTATGGCCCGGGGGGTACAGATACGCAGTATTTT. It specifies CASSFYGPGGTDTQYF.

This clonotype was observed a few times. The chain uses TRBV18 and TRBJ2-7; TRBD1 matches at 11 bases. Germline V gene lookup returns CDR1 KGHSH and CDR2 LQKENI. The CDR3 has 16 amino acids. V gave up 4 bases and J gave up 5 bases; unmatched junction bases: 10. The CDR3 bases are TGTGCCAGCTCACACGCCGGGACAGGGGGATCCAACGAGCAGTACGTC. This sequence encodes CASSHAGTGGSNEQYV.

The V call is TRBV18, the J call TRBJ2-5; a possible D gene is TRBD1 (6 bases). CDR1 and CDR2 from the germline V gene are KGHSH and LQKENI. V lost 0 bases, J lost 4 bases, and 15 bases lay in between. CDR3 length equals 16 residues. The CDR3 is CASSPPAGVIGETQYF. CDR3 nucleotide sequence: TGTGCCAGCTCACCACCAGCAGGGGTGATCGGAGAGACCCAGTACTTC.

This clonotype showed up many times. V is TRBV4-1 and J is TRBJ2-3; 7 bases fit TRBD1. The CDR3 runs 19 residues. Per the germline V gene, CDR1 is MGHRA and CDR2 is YSYEKL. J lost 3 bases, V lost 1 base, and 16 bases had no gene match. The chain's CDR3 is CASSQGPLKQGQGTDTQYF. CDR3 sequence (DNA): TGCGCCAGCAGCCAAGGTCCCCTTAAACAGGGGCAAGGGACAGATACGCAGTATTTT.

The J gene is TRBJ2-2, the V gene TRBV19; weak D call: TRBD1 (6 bases). V was trimmed by 5 bases and J by 9 bases, leaving 10 bases between them. This CDR3 contains 12 residues. Germline V gives CDR1 LNHDA, CDR2 SQIVND (reference sequence). The CDR3 sequence: CASSQDRRELFF. The CDR3, as DNA: TGTGCCAGTAGTCAGGACAGAAGGGAGCTGTTTTTT.

As regards this clonotype: A much larger clone lies a single base off, so this may be a read error. The rearrangement links TRBV20-1 to TRBJ2-6; perhaps TRBD1 as D (5 bases). The CDR3 loop spans 14 amino acids. Germline V CDR1 and CDR2: DFQATT, SNEGSKA (reference sequence). The CDR3 DNA is TGCAGTGCTAGGGACACCTCTGGGGCCAGCGTCCTGACTTTC. Translating gives CSARDTSGASVLTF.

In the case of this clonotype: A much larger clone lies one base from this, so it may be a read error. CDR3 region: CSSQTGTVYNEQFF. CDR3 coding DNA: TGCAGTTCCCAAACCGGGACAGTCTACAATGAGCAGTTCTTC. The chain carries TRBV20-1 and TRBJ2-1, with 7 bases aligning to TRBD1. Losses at the gene ends were 8 bases for V and 3 bases for J; bases not matched to a gene: 10. CDR3 length: 14 residues. CDR1 is DFQATT and CDR2 is SNEGSKA in the germline V gene (reference sequence).

This clonotype has a single count. This sequence joins TRBV20-1 and TRBJ2-7, with D tentatively TRBD1 (6 bases). The length of the CDR3 is 14 residues. V was shortened by 6 bases and J by 0 bases, with 15 bases between the two germline ends. Germline CDR1 reads DFQATT; CDR2 reads SNEGSKA (reference sequence). The CDR3 nucleotides are TGCAGTGCGACGAACAGGGTCTTCTCCTACGAGCAGTACTTC. Amino acids: CSATNRVFSYEQYF.

The table lists this clonotype with many counts. The chain's CDR3 is CASSYRGGRRESPGDTQYF. For the CDR3, the DNA is TGTGCCAGCAGTTACAGGGGGGGCAGACGGGAGAGTCCGGGAGATACGCAGTATTTT. The chain employs TRBV27 and TRBJ2-3, with D possibly TRBD1 on 8 matching bases. V was pared by 4 bases and J by 5 bases, with 28 bases between. There are 19 residues in the CDR3. Germline V CDR1 and CDR2: MNHEY, SMNVEV (reference sequence).

For this clonotype: A much larger clone is a single base away; this may be a read error. The V and J genes are TRBV6-1 and TRBJ2-1; 7 bases map to TRBD2. This CDR3 region has 13 residues. Per the germline V gene, CDR1 is MNHNS and CDR2 is SASEGT. V trimming: 6 bases; J trimming: 5 bases; junction bases outside the gene matches: 4. In DNA form, the CDR3 reads TGTGCCAGCAGGAGGGAGGGTCACAATGAGCAGTTCTTC. Translated, it gives CASRREGHNEQFF.